This T cell receptor (beta chain) was found in a study of T cell responses to AZD1222 COVID-19 vaccine. Study conclusions and caveats: Repertoire sampling happened only post peak T cell response. Nearly half of spike-specific TCRs reportedly target unmutated variant regions. At baseline, seropositivity was found in only six or seven AZD1222 recipients. CD4 TCRs linked to vaccination spanned spike, dominating at 160-218 and 743-854.

This table comes from immunoSEQ multiplex PCR, and its TCRdb copy is limited to in-frame clones, with some not included. The sample lists more than 95,000 clones, 89% occurring once. CDR3 length equals 15 residues. CDR1 and CDR2 from the germline V gene are LNHDA and SQIVND (reference sequence). V gave up 6 bases and J gave up 3 bases, with 15 bases separating them. This clone was seen only a few times. Its antigen is currently unknown. This chain uses TRBV19 with TRBJ1-3; D is undetermined. The source was peripheral blood, collected 28 days after the second AZD1222 dose. This receptor was obtained from an adult who received the AZD1222 COVID-19 vaccine. Here the CDR3 reads CASSRGSGDGNTIYF. The CDR3 bases are TGTGCCAGTAGCCGGGGATCGGGAGATGGAAACACCATATATTTT.